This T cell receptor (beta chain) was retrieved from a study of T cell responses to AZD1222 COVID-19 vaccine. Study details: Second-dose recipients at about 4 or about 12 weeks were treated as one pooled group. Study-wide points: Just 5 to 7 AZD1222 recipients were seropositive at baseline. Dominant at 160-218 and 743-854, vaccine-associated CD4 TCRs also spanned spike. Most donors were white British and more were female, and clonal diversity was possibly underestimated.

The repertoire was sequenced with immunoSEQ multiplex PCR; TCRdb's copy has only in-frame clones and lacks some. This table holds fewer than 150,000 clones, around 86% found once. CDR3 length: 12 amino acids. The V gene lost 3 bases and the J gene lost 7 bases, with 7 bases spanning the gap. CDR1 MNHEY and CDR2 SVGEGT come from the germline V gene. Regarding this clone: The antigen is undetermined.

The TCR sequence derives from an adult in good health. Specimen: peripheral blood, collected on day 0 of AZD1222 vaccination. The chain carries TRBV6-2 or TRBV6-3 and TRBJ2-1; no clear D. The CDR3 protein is CASSYPGNEQFF. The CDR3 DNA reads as TGTGCCAGCAGTTATCCAGGAAATGAGCAGTTCTTC.